The TCR beta chain described here comes from a study of CD8 T cells in Susac syndrome. Sequencing of TCR beta was carried out in blood CD8+ and CD4+ T cells. Negative isolation was used for CD8+ and CD4+ T cells and FACS enrichment for TEMRA cells. CDR3 size: 20 residues. Per the germline V gene, CDR1 is PRHDT and CDR2 is FYEKMQ (reference sequence). J gave up 8 bases and V 0 bases, and 17 bases lay outside the gene matches. RNA totalling roughly 0.45 to 1 ug underwent reverse transcription with random hexamers. Multiplex PCR with immunoSEQ amplified the TCR beta CDR3 across 54 Vbeta and 13 Jbeta. From the immunoSEQ multiplex PCR reads, TCRdb called clonotypes with MiXCR, one entry per CDR3 protein. The sample carries fewer than 150,000 distinct CDR3 sequences, approximately 95% recorded once.

The sequenced sample was CD8+ T cells from PBMCs. The sequence came from a human donor in good health. The chain joins TRBV13 to TRBJ2-1; 12 bases line up with TRBD2. CDR3 bases: TGTGCCAGCAGCTTAGGCCTTAGCCTAGCGGGAGGGCCCTACGAGGATGAGCAGTTCTTC. This translates into CASSLGLSLAGGPYEDEQFF.